This T cell receptor beta chain derives from a study of tumor-infiltrating lymphocytes in primary liver carcinoma. For each extraction, RNA and DNA were obtained together from 20-30 mg of unsorted bulk tissue. Surgical resection was the treatment these patients received for primary liver carcinoma. Study results and limitations: Lesser overlap characterized tumor-adjacent and tumor-blood pairs relative to tumor region pairs. Top-250-clone fractions were significantly higher in tumors than in blood (p = 0.039).

A constant-region primer served to make TCR beta cDNA from about 490 ng total RNA. Libraries of TCR beta came from three nested multiplex PCR rounds with slightly modified ARM-PCR. Rounds one and two of PCR, each of 10 cycles, were primed with TRBV1-TRBV30 forward primers and a C-beta reverse primer. TCRdb ran MiXCR on the multiplex PCR reads and lists one entry per CDR3 protein. Counted here are around 35,000 distinct CDR3 sequences, around 80% occurring once; the ten biggest clones make up under 45%. In this sample, this clonotype turned up once. The antigen remains undetermined. The germline gene is not matched at one end of the junction; a read error may be the cause. The CDR3 is 16 amino acids. Germline V CDR1 and CDR2: LNHNV, YYDKDF (reference sequence).

The V call is TRBV15, the J call TRBJ2-5, with a weak D call TRBD2 (5 bases). The material sequenced was tumor-adjacent normal liver tissue. This receptor was taken from a man aged 35 to 55 with primary liver carcinoma and hepatitis B virus infection. CDR3 nucleotides: TGTGCCACCAGCAGCGATTGCGGAGGACTCCAAGAGATCCAGTACTTC. Translated: CATSSDCGGLQEIQYF.